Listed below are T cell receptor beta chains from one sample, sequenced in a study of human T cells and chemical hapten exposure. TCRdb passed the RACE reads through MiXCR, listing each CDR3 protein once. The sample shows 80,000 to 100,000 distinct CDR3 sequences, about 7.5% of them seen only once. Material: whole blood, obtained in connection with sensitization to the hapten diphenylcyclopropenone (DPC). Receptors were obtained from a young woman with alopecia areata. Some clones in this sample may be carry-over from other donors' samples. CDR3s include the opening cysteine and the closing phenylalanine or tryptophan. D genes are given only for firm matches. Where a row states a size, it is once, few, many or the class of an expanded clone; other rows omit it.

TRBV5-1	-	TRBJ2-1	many	CASSLGPGLGNEQFF	TGCGCCAGCAGCTTGGGCCCGGGGTTGGGAAATGAGCAGTTCTTC
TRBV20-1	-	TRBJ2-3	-	CSASSGAGAKDTQYF	TGCAGTGCTAGTTCTGGGGCGGGGGCAAAAGATACGCAGTATTTT
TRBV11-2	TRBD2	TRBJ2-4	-	CASSSSTSGGALNIQYF	TGTGCCAGCAGCTCATCGACTAGCGGGGGGGCCTTGAACATTCAGTACTTC
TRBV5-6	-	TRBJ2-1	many	CASSPSREGYNEQFF	TGTGCCAGCAGCCCCTCACGTGAGGGGTACAATGAGCAGTTCTTC
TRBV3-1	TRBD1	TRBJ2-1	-	CASSPGQGEINEQFF	TGTGCCAGCAGCCCTGGACAGGGGGAAATAAATGAGCAGTTCTTC
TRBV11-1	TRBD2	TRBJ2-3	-	CASSFLASGGIRDTQYF	TGTGCCAGCAGCTTTCTCGCTAGCGGGGGGATCAGAGATACGCAGTATTTT
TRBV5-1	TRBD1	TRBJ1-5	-	CASSHQGGNQPQHF	TGCGCCAGCAGCCATCAGGGGGGAAATCAGCCCCAGCATTTT
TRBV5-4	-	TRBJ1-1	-	CASSLEGGWTEAFF	TGTGCCAGCAGCTTGGAGGGTGGTTGGACTGAAGCTTTCTTT
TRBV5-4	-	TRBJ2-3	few	CASTNLGSEVGSDTQYF	TGTGCCAGCACAAATCTAGGAAGTGAGGTTGGGTCAGATACGCAGTATTTT
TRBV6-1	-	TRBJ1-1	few	CASRALSGAEAFF	TGTGCCAGCAGAGCCCTCTCGGGGGCTGAAGCTTTCTTT
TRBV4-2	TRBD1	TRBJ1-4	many	CASSQGQGEKLFF	TGTGCCAGCAGCCAAGGACAGGGCGAAAAACTGTTTTTT
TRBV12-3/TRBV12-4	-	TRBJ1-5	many	CASSPRGGGNQPQHF	TGTGCCAGCAGTCCCCGGGGGGGTGGGAATCAGCCCCAGCATTTT
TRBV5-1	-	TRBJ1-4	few	CASSLDSTNEKLFF	TGCGCCAGCAGCTTGGACAGCACTAATGAAAAACTGTTTTTT
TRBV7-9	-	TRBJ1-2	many	CASTGIYRYGYTF	TGTGCCAGCACTGGGATCTATCGCTATGGCTACACCTTC
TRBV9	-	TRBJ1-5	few	CASSVAPSNQPQHF	TGTGCCAGCAGCGTAGCTCCGAGCAATCAGCCCCAGCATTTT
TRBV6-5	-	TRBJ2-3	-	CASSRGGKLTDTQYF	TGTGCCAGCAGTAGGGGGGGGAAGTTGACAGATACGCAGTATTTT
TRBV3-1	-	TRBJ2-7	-	CASSQDLYKGTYYEQYF	TGTGCCAGCAGCCAAGATTTATATAAGGGGACTTACTACGAGCAGTACTTC